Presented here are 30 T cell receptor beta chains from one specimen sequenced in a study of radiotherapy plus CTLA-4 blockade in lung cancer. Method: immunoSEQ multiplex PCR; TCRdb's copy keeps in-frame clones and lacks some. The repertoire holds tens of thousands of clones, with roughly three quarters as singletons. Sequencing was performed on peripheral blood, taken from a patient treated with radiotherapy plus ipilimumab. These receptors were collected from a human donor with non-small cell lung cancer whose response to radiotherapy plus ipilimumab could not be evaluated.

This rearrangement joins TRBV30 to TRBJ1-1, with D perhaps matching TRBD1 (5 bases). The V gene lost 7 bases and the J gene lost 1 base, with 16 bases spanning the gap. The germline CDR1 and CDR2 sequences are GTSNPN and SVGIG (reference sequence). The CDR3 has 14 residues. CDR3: CAFARGRANTEAFF. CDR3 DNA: TGTGCCTTTGCTCGGGGGAGGGCGAACACTGAAGCTTTCTTT. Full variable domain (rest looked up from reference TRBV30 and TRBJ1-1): SQTIHQWPATLVQPVGSPLSLECTVEGTSNPNLYWYRQAAGRGLQLLFYSVGIGQISSEVPQNLSASRPQDRQFILSSKKLLLSDSGFYLCAFARGRANTEAFFGQGTRLTVV.

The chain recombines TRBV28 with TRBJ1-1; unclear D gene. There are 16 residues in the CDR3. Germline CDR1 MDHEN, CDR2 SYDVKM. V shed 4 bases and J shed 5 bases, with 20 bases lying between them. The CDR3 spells CASSSSLGLSLTEAFF. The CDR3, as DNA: TGTGCCAGCAGTTCCAGTCTTGGGCTGTCCCTAACTGAAGCTTTCTTT.

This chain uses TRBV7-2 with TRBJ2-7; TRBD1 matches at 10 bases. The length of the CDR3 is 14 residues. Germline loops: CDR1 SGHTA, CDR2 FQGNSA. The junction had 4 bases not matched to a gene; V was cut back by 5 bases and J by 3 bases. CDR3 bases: TGTGCCAGCAGCAAGGACAGGGGGAACTACGAGCAGTACTTC. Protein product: CASSKDRGNYEQYF.

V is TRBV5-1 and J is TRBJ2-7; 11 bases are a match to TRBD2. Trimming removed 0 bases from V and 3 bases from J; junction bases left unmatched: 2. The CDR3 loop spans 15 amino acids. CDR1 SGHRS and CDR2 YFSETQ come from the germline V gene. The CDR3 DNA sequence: TGCGCCAGCAGCTTGGGTAGCGGGAGGGACTACGAGCAGTACTTC. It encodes CASSLGSGRDYEQYF.

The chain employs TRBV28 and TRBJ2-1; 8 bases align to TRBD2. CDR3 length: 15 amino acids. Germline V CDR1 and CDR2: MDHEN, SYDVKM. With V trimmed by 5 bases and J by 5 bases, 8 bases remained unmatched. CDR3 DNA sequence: TGTGCCAGCAGTCCCTTAGCGGGGTGGAACAATGAGCAGTTCTTC. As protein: CASSPLAGWNNEQFF.

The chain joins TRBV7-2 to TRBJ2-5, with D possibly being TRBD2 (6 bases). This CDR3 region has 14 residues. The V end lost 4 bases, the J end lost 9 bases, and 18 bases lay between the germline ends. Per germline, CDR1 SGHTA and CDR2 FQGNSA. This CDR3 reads CASSSRDFLRAQYF. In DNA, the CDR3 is TGTGCCAGCAGCTCCCGGGACTTCCTCAGGGCCCAGTACTTC.

CDR3 residues: CASRPSGTLNEKLFF. For the CDR3, the DNA is TGTGCCAGCAGACCCTCCGGGACACTTAATGAAAAACTGTTTTTT. The chain employs TRBV27 and TRBJ1-4; TRBD1 is a possible D gene (6 bases). Trimming stripped 6 bases from V and 4 bases from J, with 15 bases between. Germline V CDR1 and CDR2: MNHEY, SMNVEV (reference sequence). The CDR3 is 15 amino acids.

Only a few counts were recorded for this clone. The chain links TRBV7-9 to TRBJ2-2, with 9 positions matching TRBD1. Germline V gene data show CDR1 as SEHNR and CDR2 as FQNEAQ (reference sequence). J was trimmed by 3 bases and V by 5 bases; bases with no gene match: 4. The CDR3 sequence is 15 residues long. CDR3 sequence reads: CASSGQGPYTGELFF. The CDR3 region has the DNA TGTGCCAGCAGCGGACAGGGGCCTTACACCGGGGAGCTGTTTTTT.

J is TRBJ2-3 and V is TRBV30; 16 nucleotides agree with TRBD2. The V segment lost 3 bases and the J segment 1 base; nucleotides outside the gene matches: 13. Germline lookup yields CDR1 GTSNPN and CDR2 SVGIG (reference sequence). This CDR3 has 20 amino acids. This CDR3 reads CAWSPPWGLAGGRGTDTQYF. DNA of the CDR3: TGTGCCTGGAGCCCACCCTGGGGACTAGCGGGGGGGCGTGGCACAGATACGCAGTATTTT. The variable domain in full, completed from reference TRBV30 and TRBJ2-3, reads SQTIHQWPATLVQPVGSPLSLECTVEGTSNPNLYWYRQAAGRGLQLLFYSVGIGQISSEVPQNLSASRPQDRQFILSSKKLLLSDSGFYLCAWSPPWGLAGGRGTDTQYFGPGTRLTVL.

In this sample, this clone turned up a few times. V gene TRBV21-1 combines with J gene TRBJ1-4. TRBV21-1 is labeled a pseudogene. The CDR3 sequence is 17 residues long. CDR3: CASSKRESEATNEKLFF. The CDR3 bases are TGTGCCAGCAGCAAACGAGAGAGCGAGGCAACTAATGAAAAACTGTTTTTT.

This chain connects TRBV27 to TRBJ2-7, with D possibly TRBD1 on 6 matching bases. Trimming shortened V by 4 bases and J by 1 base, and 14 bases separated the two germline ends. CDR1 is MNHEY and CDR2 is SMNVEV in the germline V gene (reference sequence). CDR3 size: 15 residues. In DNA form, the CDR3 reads TGTGCCAGCAGTTCTCCAGGGGTTTCTTCCTACGAGCAGTACTTC. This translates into CASSSPGVSSYEQYF.

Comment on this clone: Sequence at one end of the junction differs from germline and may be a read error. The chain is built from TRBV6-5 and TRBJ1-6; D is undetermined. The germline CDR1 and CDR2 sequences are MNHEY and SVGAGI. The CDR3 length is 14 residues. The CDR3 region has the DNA TGTGCCGGCAGTTCCCTGGTGGCATTCTCACCCCTCCACTTT. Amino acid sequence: CAGSSLVAFSPLHF.

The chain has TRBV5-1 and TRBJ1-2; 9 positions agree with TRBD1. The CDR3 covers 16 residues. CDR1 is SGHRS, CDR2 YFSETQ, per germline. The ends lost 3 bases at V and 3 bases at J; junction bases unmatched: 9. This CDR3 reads CASSSAQRQGDYGYTF. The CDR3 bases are TGCGCCAGCAGCTCCGCTCAAAGACAGGGGGACTATGGCTACACCTTC.

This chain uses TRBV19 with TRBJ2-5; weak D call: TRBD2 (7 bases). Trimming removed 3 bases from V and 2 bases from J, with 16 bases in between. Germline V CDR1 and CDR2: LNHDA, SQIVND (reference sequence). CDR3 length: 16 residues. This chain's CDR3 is CASSMRGGGHQETQYF. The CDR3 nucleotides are TGTGCCAGTAGTATGAGGGGCGGGGGCCATCAAGAGACCCAGTACTTC.

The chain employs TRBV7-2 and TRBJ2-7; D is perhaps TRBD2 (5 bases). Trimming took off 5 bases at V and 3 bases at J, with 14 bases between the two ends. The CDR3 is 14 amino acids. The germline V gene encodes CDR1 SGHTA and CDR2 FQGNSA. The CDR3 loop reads CASSLRTGYYEQYF. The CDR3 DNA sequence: TGTGCCAGCAGCCTTCGGACTGGATACTACGAGCAGTACTTC.

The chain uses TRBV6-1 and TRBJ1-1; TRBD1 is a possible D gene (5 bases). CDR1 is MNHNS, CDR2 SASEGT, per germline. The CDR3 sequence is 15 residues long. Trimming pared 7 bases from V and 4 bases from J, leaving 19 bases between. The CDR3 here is CASNPTGREGTEAFF. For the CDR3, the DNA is TGTGCCAGCAATCCCACCGGCAGGGAGGGCACTGAAGCTTTCTTT.

Here the CDR3 DNA reads TGTGCCAGTAGTATACTCCCCCTGGACAGGCAAGATAATCAGCCCCAGCATTTT. Translated, it gives CASSILPLDRQDNQPQHF. The rearrangement links TRBV19 to TRBJ1-5, with 7 bases identical to TRBD1. Trimming at V came to 2 bases and at J to 4 bases, leaving 14 bases not matched to a gene. The germline V gene has CDR1 LNHDA and CDR2 SQIVND (reference sequence). This CDR3 spans 18 amino acids.

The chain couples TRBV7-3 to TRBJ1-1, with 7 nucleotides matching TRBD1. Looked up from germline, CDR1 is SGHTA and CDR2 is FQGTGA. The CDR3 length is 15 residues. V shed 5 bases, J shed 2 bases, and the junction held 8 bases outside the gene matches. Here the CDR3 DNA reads TGTGCCAGCAGCCCGCGGACAGGAGCCAACACTGAAGCTTTCTTT. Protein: CASSPRTGANTEAFF.

The CDR3 DNA is TGCGCCAGCAGCTTGAGGGCAGCGGGGGCCACCACAGATACGCAGTATTTT. This codes for CASSLRAAGATTDTQYF. V usage is TRBV5-1 and J usage is TRBJ2-3, with 8 bases that match TRBD2. The CDR3 runs to 17 residues. Losses at the gene ends were 1 base for V and 2 bases for J; bases not matched to a gene: 9. From germline, CDR1 is SGHRS and CDR2 YFSETQ.

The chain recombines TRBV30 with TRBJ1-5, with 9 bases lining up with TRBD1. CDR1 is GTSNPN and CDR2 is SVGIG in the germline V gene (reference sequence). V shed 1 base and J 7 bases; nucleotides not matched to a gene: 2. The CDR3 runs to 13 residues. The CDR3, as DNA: TGTGCCTGGAGTGGACAGGGGGGACAGCCCCAGCATTTT. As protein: CAWSGQGGQPQHF.

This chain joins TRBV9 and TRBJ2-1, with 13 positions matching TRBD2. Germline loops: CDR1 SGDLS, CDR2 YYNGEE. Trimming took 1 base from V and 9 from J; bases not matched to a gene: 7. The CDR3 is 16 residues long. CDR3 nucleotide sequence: TGTGCCAGCAGCGTAACGGGACTAGCGGGAACTGGTGAGCAGTTCTTC. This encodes CASSVTGLAGTGEQFF.

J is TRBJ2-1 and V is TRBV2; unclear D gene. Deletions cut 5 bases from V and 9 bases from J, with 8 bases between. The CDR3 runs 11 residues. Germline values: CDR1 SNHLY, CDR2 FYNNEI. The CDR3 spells CASSWSVEQFF. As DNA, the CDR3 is TGTGCCAGCAGTTGGAGCGTTGAGCAGTTCTTC.

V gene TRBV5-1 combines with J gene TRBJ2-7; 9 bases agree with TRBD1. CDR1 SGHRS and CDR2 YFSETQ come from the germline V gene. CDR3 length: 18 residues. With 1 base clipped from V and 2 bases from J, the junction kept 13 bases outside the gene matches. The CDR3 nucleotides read TGCGCCAGCAGCTTGTGGGTAGGGGACAGGGATATGGCCTACGAGCAGTACTTC. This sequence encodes CASSLWVGDRDMAYEQYF.

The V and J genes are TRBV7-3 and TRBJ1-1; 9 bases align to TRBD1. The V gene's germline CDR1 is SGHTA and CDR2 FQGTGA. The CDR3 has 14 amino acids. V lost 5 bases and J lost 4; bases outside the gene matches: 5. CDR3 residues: CASSNTGGGTEAFF. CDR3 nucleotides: TGTGCCAGCAGCAATACAGGGGGCGGCACTGAAGCTTTCTTT.

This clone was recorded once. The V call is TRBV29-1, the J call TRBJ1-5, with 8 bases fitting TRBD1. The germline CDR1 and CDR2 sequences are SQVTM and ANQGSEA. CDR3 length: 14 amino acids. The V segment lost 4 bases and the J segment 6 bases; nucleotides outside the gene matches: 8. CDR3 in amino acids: CSVGGDRGGQPQHF. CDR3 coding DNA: TGCAGCGTTGGGGGCGACAGGGGCGGTCAGCCCCAGCATTTT.

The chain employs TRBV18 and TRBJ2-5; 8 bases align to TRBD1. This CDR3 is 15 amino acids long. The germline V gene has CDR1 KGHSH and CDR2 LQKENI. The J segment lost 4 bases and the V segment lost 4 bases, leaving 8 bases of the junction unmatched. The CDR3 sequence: CASSQNSGGRETQYF. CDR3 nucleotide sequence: TGTGCCAGCTCACAAAACTCAGGGGGCCGAGAGACCCAGTACTTC.

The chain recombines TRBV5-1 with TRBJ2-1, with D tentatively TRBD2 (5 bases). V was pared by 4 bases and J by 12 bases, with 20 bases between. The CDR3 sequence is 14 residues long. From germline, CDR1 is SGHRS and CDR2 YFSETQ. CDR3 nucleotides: TGCGCCAGCAGCCCCGAAGGGAGAGGCGAGGGGCAGTTCTTC. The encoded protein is CASSPEGRGEGQFF.

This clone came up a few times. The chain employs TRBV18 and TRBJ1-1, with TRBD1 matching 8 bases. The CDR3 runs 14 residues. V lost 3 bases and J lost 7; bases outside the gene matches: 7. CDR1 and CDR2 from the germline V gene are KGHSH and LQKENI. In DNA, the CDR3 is TGTGCCAGCTCACCCAACAGGGGGGGTCTTGAAGCTTTCTTT. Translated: CASSPNRGGLEAFF. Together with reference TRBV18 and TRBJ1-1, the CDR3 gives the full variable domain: NAGVMQNPRHLVRRRGQEARLRCSPMKGHSHVYWYRQLPEEGLKFMVYLQKENIIDESGMPKERFSAEFPKEGPSILRIQQVVRGDSAAYFCASSPNRGGLEAFFGQGTRLTVV.

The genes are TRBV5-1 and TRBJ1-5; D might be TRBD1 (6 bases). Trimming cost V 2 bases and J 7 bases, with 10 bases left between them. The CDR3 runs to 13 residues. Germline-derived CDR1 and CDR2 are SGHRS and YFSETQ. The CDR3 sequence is CASSFGGDQPQHF. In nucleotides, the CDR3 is TGCGCCAGCAGCTTTGGGGGCGACCAGCCCCAGCATTTT.

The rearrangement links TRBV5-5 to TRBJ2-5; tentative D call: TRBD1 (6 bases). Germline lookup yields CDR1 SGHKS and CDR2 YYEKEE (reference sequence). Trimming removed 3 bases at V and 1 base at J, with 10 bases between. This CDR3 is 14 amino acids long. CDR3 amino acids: CASSSTGFQETQYF. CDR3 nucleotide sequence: TGTGCCAGCAGCTCAACAGGGTTCCAAGAGACCCAGTACTTC.